The 3 T cell receptor beta chains below all came from one sample that was sequenced in a study of T cells in Graves' hyperthyroidism and ophthalmopathy. Template material for amplifying TCR beta CDR3 regions consisted of RNA transcripts. HTBI primers drove first-round RT-PCR of the TCR CDR3. TCRdb fed the multiplex PCR reads into MiXCR, producing one record per CDR3 protein. The sample yields approximately 610,000 distinct CDR3 sequences, 15% to 20% seen once. The specimen sequenced was blood. These receptors all come from a woman aged 18-29 years with Graves' hyperthyroidism.

This clonotype has a handful of counts. The chain uses TRBV19 and TRBJ2-7; D assignment may be TRBD1 or TRBD2 (5 bases each). The CDR3 is 18 amino acids. V was trimmed by 8 bases and J by 6 bases, leaving 32 bases between them. Germline loops: CDR1 LNHDA, CDR2 SQIVND (reference sequence). CDR3 loop: CASGPGYFNRHSLGEQYF. CDR3 bases: TGTGCCAGTGGGCCGGGGTACTTCAACAGGCACTCCCTAGGCGAGCAGTACTTC.

The chain recombines TRBV11-2 with TRBJ2-3; D gene ambiguous. The CDR3 contains 14 residues. The germline CDR1 and CDR2 sequences are SGHAT and FQNNGV. V lost 1 base, J lost 5 bases, and 10 bases lay in between. DNA of the CDR3: TGTGCCAGCAGCTTAGGGTCGACCCAAGATACGCAGTATTTT. It translates to CASSLGSTQDTQYF. Using reference TRBV11-2 and TRBJ2-3 for the parts outside the CDR3, the full variable domain is EAGVAQSPRYKIIEKRQSVAFWCNPISGHATLYWYQQILGQGPKLLIQFQNNGVVDDSQLPKDRFSAERLKGVDSTLKIQPAKLEDSAVYLCASSLGSTQDTQYFGPGTRLTVL.

This clonotype has at least ten counts. The chain combines TRBV20-1 with TRBJ2-1; a possible D gene is TRBD1 (5 bases). This CDR3 contains 12 residues. Trimming removed 3 bases from V and 5 bases from J, with 8 bases in between. Germline lookup yields CDR1 DFQATT and CDR2 SNEGSKA (reference sequence). CDR3 nucleotide sequence: TGCAGTGCTAGCGCAGGGAACAATGAGCAGTTCTTC. Translating gives CSASAGNNEQFF.